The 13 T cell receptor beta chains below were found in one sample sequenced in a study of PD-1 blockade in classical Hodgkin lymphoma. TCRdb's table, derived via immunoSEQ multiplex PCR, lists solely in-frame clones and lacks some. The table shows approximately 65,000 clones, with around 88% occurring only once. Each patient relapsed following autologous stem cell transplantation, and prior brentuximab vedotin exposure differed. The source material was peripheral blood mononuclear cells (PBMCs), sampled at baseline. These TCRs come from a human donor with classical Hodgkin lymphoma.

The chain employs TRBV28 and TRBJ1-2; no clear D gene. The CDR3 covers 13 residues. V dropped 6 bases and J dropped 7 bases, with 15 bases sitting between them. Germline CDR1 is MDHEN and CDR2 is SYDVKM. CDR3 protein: CASREPGPLGYTF. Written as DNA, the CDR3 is TGTGCCAGCAGAGAACCCGGGCCCCTTGGCTACACCTTC.

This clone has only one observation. The CDR3 nucleotides read TGCGCCAGCAGCCAAGATACGGGAACCTACGAGCAGTACTTC. This encodes CASSQDTGTYEQYF. The chain carries TRBV4-3 and TRBJ2-7; D possibly corresponds to TRBD2 (5 bases). The CDR3 totals 14 residues. Trimming removed 0 bases from V and 2 bases from J, with 8 bases in between. Germline-derived CDR1 and CDR2 are LGHNA and YSLEER.

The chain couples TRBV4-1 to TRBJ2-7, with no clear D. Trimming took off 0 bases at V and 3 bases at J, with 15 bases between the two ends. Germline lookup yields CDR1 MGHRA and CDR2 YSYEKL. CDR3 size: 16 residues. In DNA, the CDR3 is TGCGCCAGCAGCCAAGATAAGAAGGAATTTAACTACGAGCAGTACTTC. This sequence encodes CASSQDKKEFNYEQYF.

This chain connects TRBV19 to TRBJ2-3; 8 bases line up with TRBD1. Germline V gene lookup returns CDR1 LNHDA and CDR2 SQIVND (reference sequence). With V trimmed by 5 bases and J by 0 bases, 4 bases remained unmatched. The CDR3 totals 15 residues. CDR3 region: CASSGDRMSTDTQYF. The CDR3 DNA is TGTGCCAGTAGTGGGGACAGGATGAGCACAGATACGCAGTATTTT.

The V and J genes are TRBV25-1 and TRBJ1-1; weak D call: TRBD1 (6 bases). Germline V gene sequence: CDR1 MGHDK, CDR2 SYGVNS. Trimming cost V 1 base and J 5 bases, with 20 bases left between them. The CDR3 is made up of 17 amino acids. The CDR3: CASSESKGRGSGTEAFF. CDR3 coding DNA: TGTGCCAGCAGTGAATCAAAGGGGAGGGGGTCAGGGACTGAAGCTTTCTTT.

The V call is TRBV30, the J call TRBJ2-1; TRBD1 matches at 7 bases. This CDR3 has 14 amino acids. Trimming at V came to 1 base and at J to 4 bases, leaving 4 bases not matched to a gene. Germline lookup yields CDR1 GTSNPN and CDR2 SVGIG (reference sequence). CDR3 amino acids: CAWSGGGNYNEQFF. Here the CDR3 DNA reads TGTGCCTGGAGTGGAGGGGGCAATTACAATGAGCAGTTCTTC.

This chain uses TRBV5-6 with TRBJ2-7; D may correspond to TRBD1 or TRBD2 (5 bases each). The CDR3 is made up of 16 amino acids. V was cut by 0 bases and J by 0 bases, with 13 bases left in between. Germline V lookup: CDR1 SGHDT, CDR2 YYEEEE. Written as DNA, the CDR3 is TGTGCCAGCAGCTTGGGAGGGACGGACCTCTCCTACGAGCAGTACTTC. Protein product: CASSLGGTDLSYEQYF.

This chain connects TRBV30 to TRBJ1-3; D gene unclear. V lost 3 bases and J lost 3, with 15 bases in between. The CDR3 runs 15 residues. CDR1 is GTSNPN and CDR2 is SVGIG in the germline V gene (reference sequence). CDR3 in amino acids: CAWSSDSKYGNTIYF. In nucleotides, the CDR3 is TGTGCCTGGAGCTCCGACTCTAAGTATGGAAACACCATATATTTT.

The CDR3 DNA reads TGTGCCAGCAGCTTATTGGGGGACTCTGGAAACACCATATATTTT. Translation: CASSLLGDSGNTIYF. The chain recombines TRBV7-2 with TRBJ1-3, with D perhaps matching TRBD1 (5 bases). The CDR3 spans 15 residues. V shed 2 bases and J shed 0 bases, with 8 bases lying between them. In germline, CDR1 is SGHTA, CDR2 FQGNSA.

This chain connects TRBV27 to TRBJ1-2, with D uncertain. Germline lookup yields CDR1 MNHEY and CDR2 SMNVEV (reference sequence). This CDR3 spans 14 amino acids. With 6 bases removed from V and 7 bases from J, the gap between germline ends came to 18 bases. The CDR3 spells CASRAQDRVGGYTF. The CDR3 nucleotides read TGTGCCAGCAGGGCGCAGGACCGGGTCGGTGGCTACACCTTC.

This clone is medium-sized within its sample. The CDR3 DNA sequence: TGTGCCAGAAGCCTGACTCGGACTAGCGGGGGTTACAATGAGCAGTTCTTC. Its translation: CARSLTRTSGGYNEQFF. The chain carries TRBV5-3 and TRBJ2-1; 13 nucleotides agree with TRBD2. TRBV5-3 has ORF status, its function being uncertain. This CDR3 has 17 amino acids. V was pared by 4 bases and J by 4 bases, with 8 bases of the junction left unmatched.

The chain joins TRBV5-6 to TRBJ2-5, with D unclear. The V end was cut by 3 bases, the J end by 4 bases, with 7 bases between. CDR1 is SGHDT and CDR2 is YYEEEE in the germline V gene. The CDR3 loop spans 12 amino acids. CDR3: CASSWTGETQYF. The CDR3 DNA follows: TGTGCCAGCAGCTGGACCGGAGAGACCCAGTACTTC.

CDR3 coding DNA: TGTGCCAGCAGTGAAGCGGGAAGGCAGCGGGGGGGTTCTACGCAGTATTTT. Its translation: CASSEAGRQRGGSTQYF. The V and J genes are TRBV6-1 and TRBJ2-3; 10 positions match TRBD2. The V segment lost 0 bases and the J segment 8 bases; nucleotides outside the gene matches: 11. This CDR3 has 17 amino acids. CDR1 is MNHNS, CDR2 SASEGT, per germline.